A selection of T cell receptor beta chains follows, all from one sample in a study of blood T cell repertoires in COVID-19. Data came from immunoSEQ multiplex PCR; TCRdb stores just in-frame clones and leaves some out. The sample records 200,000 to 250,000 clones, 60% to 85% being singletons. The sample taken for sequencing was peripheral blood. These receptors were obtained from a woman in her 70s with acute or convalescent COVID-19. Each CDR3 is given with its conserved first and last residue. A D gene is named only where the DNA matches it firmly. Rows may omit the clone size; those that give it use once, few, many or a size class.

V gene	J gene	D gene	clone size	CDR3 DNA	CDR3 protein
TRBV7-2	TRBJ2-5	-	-	TGTGCCAGCAGCTTATGGGGAGTTTTCCAAGAGACCCAGTACTTC	CASSLWGVFQETQYF
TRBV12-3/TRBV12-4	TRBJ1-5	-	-	TGTGCCAGCAGTTTAACATTGGATCAGCCCCAGCATTTT	CASSLTLDQPQHF
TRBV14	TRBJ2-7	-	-	TGTGCCAGCAGCCAACTGGCCCTCGAGCAGTACTTC	CASSQLALEQYF
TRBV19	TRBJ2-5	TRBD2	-	TGTGCCAGTAGAAGGACTAGCGGGGAAATCCGGGAGACCCAGTACTTC	CASRRTSGEIRETQYF
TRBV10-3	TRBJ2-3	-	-	TGTGCCATCAGTGAGTCGAGGATGGGGGGGGGCCCAGATACGCAGTATTTT	CAISESRMGGGPDTQYF
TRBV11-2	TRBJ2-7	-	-	TGTGCCAGCAGCAATAGAGCCTCCCAGGGCTTCTCCTACGAGCAGTACTTC	CASSNRASQGFSYEQYF
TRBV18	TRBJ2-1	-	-	TGTGCCAGCTCACCCGGGGGAGGTAGTGAGCAGTTCTTC	CASSPGGGSEQFF
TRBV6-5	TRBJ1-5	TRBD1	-	TGTGCCAGCAGTCCACAGGGGACAAGCAATCAGCCCCAGCATTTT	CASSPQGTSNQPQHF
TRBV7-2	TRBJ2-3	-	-	TGTGCCAGCAGCTTAGAATCTCCACACAATACGCAGTATTTT	CASSLESPHNTQYF
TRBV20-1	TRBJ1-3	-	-	TGCAGTGCTAGTCGGAACAGGGTGGATGGAAACACCATATATTTT	CSASRNRVDGNTIYF
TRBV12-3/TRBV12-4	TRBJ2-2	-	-	TGTGCCAGCAGGAGACAGAACACCGGGGAGCTGTTTTTT	CASRRQNTGELFF
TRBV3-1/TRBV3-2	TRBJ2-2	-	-	TGTGCCAGCAGCAAGGACAGCCCCGCGAACACCGGGGAGCTGTTTTTT	CASSKDSPANTGELFF
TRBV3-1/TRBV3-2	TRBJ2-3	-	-	TGTGCCAGCAGCCCCCTCTTGGCGGGAAGCACAGATACGCAGTATTTT	CASSPLLAGSTDTQYF
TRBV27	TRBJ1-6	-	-	TGTGCCAGCAGTTTAAGCGTTTATGGAGGTAATTCACCCCTCCACTTT	CASSLSVYGGNSPLHF
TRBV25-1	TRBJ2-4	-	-	TGTGCCAGCTCATTCCCCGGGGGCGGGGGCAAAAACATTCAGTACTTC	CASSFPGGGGKNIQYF
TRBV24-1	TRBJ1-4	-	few	TGTGCCACCAGTGATTTCCAGGGAGGGCATGAAAAACTGTTTTTT	CATSDFQGGHEKLFF
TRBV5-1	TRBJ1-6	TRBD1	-	TGCGCCAGCAGCCCCGGGACAGGCTCCTATAATTCACCCCTCCACTTT	CASSPGTGSYNSPLHF
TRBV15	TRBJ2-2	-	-	TGTGCCACCCTGGGGCCGGGCACCGGGGAGCTGTTTTTT	CATLGPGTGELFF
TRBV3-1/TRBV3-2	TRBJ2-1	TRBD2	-	TGTGCCAGCAGCATCCGACTAGCGGGGTTGGGTGAGCAGTTCTTC	CASSIRLAGLGEQFF
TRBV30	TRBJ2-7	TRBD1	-	TGTGCCTGGAGACAGGGGGACGAGCAGTACTTC	CAWRQGDEQYF
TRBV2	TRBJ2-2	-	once	TGTGCCAGCAGTCTCGAAGGGGTCACCGGGGAGCTGTTTTTT	CASSLEGVTGELFF
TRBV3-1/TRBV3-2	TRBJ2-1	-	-	TGTGCCAGCAGCCAAGCCCTAGGGGGTACGAATGAGCAGTTCTTC	CASSQALGGTNEQFF
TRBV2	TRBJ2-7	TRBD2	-	TGTGCCAGCAGTGAATCGGGACTAGCCCGCTACGAGCAGTACTTC	CASSESGLARYEQYF
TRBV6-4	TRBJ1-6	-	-	TGTGCCAGCAGTGACGGGCCTCGAGAGCGGGAATATTCACCCCTCCACTTT	CASSDGPREREYSPLHF
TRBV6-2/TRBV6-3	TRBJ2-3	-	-	TGTGCCAGCAGTTACTCGAGGGAGGAGGGACTGAACACAGATACGCAGTATTTT	CASSYSREEGLNTDTQYF
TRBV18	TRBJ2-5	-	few	TGTGCCAGCTCACCAGGGGGCTCAGGGGAGACCCAGTACTTC	CASSPGGSGETQYF
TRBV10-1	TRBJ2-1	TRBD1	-	TGCGCCAGCAGTGGGGGACAGGGGGGGAATGAGCAGTTCTTC	CASSGGQGGNEQFF
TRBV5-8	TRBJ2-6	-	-	TGTGCCAGTAGAGGGATCGACGGCTCTGGGGCCAACGTCCTGACTTTC	CASRGIDGSGANVLTF
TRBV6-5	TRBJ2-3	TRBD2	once	TGTGCCAGCAGCTGGACTAGCAAGGATACGCAGTATTTT	CASSWTSKDTQYF
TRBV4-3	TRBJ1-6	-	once	TGCGCCAGCAGCCAAGGTCAACAGGGAGAATCACCCCTCCACTTT	CASSQGQQGESPLHF
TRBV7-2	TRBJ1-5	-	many	TGTGCCAGCAGCTTAGAGGCAGGGTTCAATCAGCCCCAGCATTTT	CASSLEAGFNQPQHF
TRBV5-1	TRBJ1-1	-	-	TGCGCCAGCAGCCGAGGGAACACTGAAGCTTTCTTT	CASSRGNTEAFF
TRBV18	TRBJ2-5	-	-	TGTGCCAGCTCACCACGGAGCGCAGAGTCGGAGACCCAGTACTTC	CASSPRSAESETQYF
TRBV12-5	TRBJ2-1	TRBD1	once	TGTGCTAGTGGCAAGACAGGGAATGAGCAGTTCTTC	CASGKTGNEQFF
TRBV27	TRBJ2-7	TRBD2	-	TGTGCCAGCAGTACACGACTAGCGGGGCCTCCAGGGGAGCAGTACTTC	CASSTRLAGPPGEQYF
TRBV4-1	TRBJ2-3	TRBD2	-	TGCGCCAGCAGCCTTCGACTAGCGGGCACAGATACGCAGTATTTT	CASSLRLAGTDTQYF